This T cell receptor beta chain was sequenced for a study of T cells after yellow fever vaccination. Study background: Each low-cell-number fraction was prepared by means of SMART-Seq v4 Ultra Low Input. Study-wide points: Abundant clonotypes from the bulk population could contaminate FACS-sorted repertoires. Most clones from primary vaccination resurfaced after the booster (approximately 95% CD4, 88% CD8).

As concerns this clonotype: Its antigen is still unknown.

For TCR, cDNA came from 5'RACE template switching, which added a universal primer site and UMIs. TCRdb itself ran the 5' RACE reads through MiXCR, one entry per CDR3 protein. The sample shows approximately 550,000 distinct CDR3 sequences, 15% to 20% of them seen only once. The CDR3 consists of 14 residues. Germline CDR1 DFQATT, CDR2 SNEGSKA (reference sequence). The V gene end was trimmed by 4 bases and the J gene end by 8 bases; junction bases not matched to a gene: 8. The sample here was PBMCs, taken 15 days after the yellow fever booster vaccination. The sequence derives from a man aged 25 to 45 who received the YFV17D yellow fever vaccine. The chain joins TRBV20-1 to TRBJ2-2, with TRBD1 matching over 9 bases. DNA of the CDR3: TGCAGTGCTACCTACCGGGACAGGGTGGGGGAGCTGTTTTTT. Its translation is CSATYRDRVGELFF.